This note documents a single T cell receptor (beta chain) sequence. Its target is not known. Germline assignment: CDR1 ENHRY and CDR2 SYGVKD. CDR3 length: 14 amino acids. Trimming removed 8 bases at V and 1 base at J, with 13 bases between. Per donor, at least one pre-ART and at least two post-ART PBMC samples were obtained. This sample stems from a study of long-term antiretroviral therapy in people with HIV. Study-wide findings and caveats: Repertoires looked antigen-experienced, with only a slight naive shift after ART.

Running of the v3.0 immunoSEQ assay took place at survey level. The assay was immunoSEQ multiplex PCR, and TCRdb's table has in-frame clones only and misses some. The sample contains around 26,000 clones, 76% of which appear only once. The source was unsorted PBMCs, collected 0.5 years after starting antiretroviral therapy. The source of this sequence is a woman aged 40-49 years with HIV. The rearrangement links TRBV10-3 to TRBJ2-3; maybe TRBD2 (5 bases). CDR3 region: CAIAELGGTDTQYF. CDR3 bases: TGTGCCATCGCCGAACTAGGCGGCACAGATACGCAGTATTTT.